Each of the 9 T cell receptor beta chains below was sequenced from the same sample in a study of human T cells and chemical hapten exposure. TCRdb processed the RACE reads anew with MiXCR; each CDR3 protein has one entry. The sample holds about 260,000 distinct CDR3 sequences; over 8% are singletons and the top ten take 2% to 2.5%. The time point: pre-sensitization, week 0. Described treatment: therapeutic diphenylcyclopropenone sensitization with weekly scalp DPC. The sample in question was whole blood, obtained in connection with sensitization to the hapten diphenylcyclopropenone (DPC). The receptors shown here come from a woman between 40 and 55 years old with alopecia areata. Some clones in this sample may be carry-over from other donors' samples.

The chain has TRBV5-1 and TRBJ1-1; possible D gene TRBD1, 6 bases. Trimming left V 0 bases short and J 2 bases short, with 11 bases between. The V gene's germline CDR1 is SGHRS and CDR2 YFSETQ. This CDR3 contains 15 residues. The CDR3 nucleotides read TGCGCCAGCAGCTTGGGAGCAGGGGCCAACACTGAAGCTTTCTTT. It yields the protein CASSLGAGANTEAFF. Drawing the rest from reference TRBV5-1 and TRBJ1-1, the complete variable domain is KAGVTQTPRYLIKTRGQQVTLSCSPISGHRSVSWYQQTPGQGLQFLFEYFSETQRNKGNFPGRFSGRQFSNSRSEMNVSTLELGDSALYLCASSLGAGANTEAFFGQGTRLTVV.

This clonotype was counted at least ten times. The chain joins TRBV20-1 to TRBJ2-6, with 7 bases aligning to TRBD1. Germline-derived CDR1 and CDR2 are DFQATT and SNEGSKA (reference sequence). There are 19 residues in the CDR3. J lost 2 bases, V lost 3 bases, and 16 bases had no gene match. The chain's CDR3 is CSARARDRYHSAGANVLTF. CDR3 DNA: TGCAGTGCTAGGGCTAGGGACAGATATCACTCCGCTGGGGCCAACGTCCTGACTTTC.

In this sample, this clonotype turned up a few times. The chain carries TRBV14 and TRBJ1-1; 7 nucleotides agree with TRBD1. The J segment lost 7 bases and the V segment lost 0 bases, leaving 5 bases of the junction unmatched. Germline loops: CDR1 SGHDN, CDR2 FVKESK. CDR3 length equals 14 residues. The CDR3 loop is CASSQDIGDSEAFF. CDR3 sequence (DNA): TGTGCCAGCAGCCAAGATATCGGGGACAGTGAAGCTTTCTTT.

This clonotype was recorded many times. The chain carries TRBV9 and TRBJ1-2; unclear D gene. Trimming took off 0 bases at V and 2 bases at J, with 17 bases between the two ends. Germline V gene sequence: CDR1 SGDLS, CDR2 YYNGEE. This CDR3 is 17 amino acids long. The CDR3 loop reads CASSVAGSTPGNYGYTF. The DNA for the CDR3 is TGTGCCAGCAGCGTAGCGGGCAGTACCCCTGGGAACTATGGCTACACCTTC.

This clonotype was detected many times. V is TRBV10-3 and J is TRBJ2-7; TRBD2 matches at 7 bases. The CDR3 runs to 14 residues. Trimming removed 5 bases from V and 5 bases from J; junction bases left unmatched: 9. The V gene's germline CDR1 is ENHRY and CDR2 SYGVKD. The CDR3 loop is CAISPQAGPHEQYF. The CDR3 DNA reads TGTGCCATCAGTCCCCAAGCGGGACCTCACGAGCAGTACTTC.

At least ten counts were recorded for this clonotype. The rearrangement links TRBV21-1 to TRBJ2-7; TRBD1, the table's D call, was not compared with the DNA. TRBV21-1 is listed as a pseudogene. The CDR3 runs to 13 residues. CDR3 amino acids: CASSNRLPGEQYF. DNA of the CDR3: TGTGCCAGCAGCAACCGACTCCCTGGGGAGCAGTACTTC.

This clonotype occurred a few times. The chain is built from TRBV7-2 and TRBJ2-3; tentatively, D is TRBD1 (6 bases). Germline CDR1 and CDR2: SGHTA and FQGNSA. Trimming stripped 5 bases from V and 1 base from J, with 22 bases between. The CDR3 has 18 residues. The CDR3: CASSPLGQSSVGTDTQYF. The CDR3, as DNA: TGTGCCAGCAGCCCCCTCGGACAGTCCTCGGTGGGCACAGATACGCAGTATTTT.

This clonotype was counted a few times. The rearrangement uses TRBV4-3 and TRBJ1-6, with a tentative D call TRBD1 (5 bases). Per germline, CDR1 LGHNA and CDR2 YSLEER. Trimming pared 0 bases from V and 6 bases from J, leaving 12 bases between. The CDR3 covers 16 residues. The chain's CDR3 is CASSQEAGTTNSPLHF. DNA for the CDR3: TGCGCCAGCAGCCAAGAGGCAGGGACTACTAATTCACCCCTCCACTTT.

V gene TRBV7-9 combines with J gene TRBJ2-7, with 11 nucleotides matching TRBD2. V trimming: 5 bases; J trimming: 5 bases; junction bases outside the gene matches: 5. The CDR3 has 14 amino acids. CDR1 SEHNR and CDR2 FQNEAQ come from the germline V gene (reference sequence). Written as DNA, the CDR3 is TGTGCCAGCAGCACTAGCGGGAGCTTTCACGAGCAGTACTTC. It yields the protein CASSTSGSFHEQYF. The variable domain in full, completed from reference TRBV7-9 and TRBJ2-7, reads DTGVSQNPRHKITKRGQNVTFRCDPISEHNRLYWYRQTLGQGPEFLTYFQNEAQLEKSRLLSDRFSAERPKGSFSTLEIQRTEQGDSAMYLCASSTSGSFHEQYFGPGTRLTVT.